A selection of T cell receptor beta chains follows, all from one sample in a study of blood T cell repertoires in COVID-19. The repertoire was sequenced with immunoSEQ multiplex PCR; TCRdb's copy has only in-frame clones and lacks some. Of roughly 160,000 clones in the sample, 88% were seen once. Sequenced: peripheral blood. The receptors stem from a man between 50 and 59 years old who had recovered from COVID-19. Both conserved end residues are part of each CDR3. D genes are given only for firm matches. Only part of the rows carry a size: once, few, many, or a class if the clone is expanded.

size: NA
V: TRBV7-8
J: TRBJ2-1
D: TRBD1
DNA: TGTGCCAGCAGCTTAGAAGAGGGGGCTAGGTACAATGAGCAGTTCTTC
CDR3: CASSLEEGARYNEQFF

size: NA
V: TRBV9
J: TRBJ2-1
D: TRBD2
DNA: TGTGCCAGCAGCGCCGGCGGGGGGGCATACAGTGAGCAGTTCTTC
CDR3: CASSAGGGAYSEQFF

size: NA
V: TRBV27
J: TRBJ2-7
D: NA
DNA: TGTGCCAGCAGTTTTGGGCAGAACTACGAGCAGTACTTC
CDR3: CASSFGQNYEQYF

size: NA
V: TRBV28
J: TRBJ1-5
D: TRBD1
DNA: TGTGCCAGCAGGATCGGACAGGTAGGCAATCAGCCCCAGCATTTT
CDR3: CASRIGQVGNQPQHF

size: NA
V: TRBV5-1
J: TRBJ2-7
D: TRBD1
DNA: TGCGCCAGCAGCTGGGGACAGGGGGGCGAGCAGTACTTC
CDR3: CASSWGQGGEQYF

size: once
V: TRBV28
J: TRBJ1-5
D: TRBD1
DNA: TGTGCCAGCAGACTCGGGACAGGGGGAGGTAGCAATCAGCCCCAGCATTTT
CDR3: CASRLGTGGGSNQPQHF

size: NA
V: TRBV7-6
J: TRBJ2-1
D: TRBD2
DNA: TGTGCCAGCAGCCCCTTGACTAGCGGAAGCAGCGAGCAGTTCTTC
CDR3: CASSPLTSGSSEQFF

size: NA
V: TRBV2
J: TRBJ2-3
D: TRBD2
DNA: TGTGCCAGCAGTGAAGAGGGTACTAGCGGGGGGCTTGAGTATTTT
CDR3: CASSEEGTSGGLEYF

size: NA
V: TRBV12-3/TRBV12-4
J: TRBJ1-3
D: NA
DNA: TGTGCCAGCAACCAGGGTACCGGAAACACCATATATTTT
CDR3: CASNQGTGNTIYF

size: NA
V: TRBV6-5
J: TRBJ1-2
D: NA
DNA: TGTGCCAGCAGGGGAACAGGGTTTTATGGCTACACCTTC
CDR3: CASRGTGFYGYTF

size: NA
V: TRBV7-6
J: TRBJ2-7
D: NA
DNA: TGTGCCAGCAGCCGTGCGACAGGTTCTCCCTACGAGCAGTACTTC
CDR3: CASSRATGSPYEQYF

size: NA
V: TRBV6-1
J: TRBJ2-2
D: NA
DNA: TGTGCCAGCAGTGAAGAAGGGGTGCACACCGGGGAGCTGTTTTTT
CDR3: CASSEEGVHTGELFF

size: NA
V: TRBV7-2
J: TRBJ2-2
D: TRBD2
DNA: TGTGCCAGCAGCTTTCGTAGCGGGGGGGCCGGCGGGGAGCTGTTTTTT
CDR3: CASSFRSGGAGGELFF

size: NA
V: TRBV6-2/TRBV6-3
J: TRBJ1-1
D: TRBD1
DNA: TGTGCCAGCAGTCTTAAACAGGGGGGGAGCACTGAAGCTTTCTTT
CDR3: CASSLKQGGSTEAFF

size: NA
V: TRBV5-1
J: TRBJ2-7
D: TRBD2
DNA: TGCGCCAGCAGCTTGGGAGGGACTAGCCAGAACGAGCAGTACTTC
CDR3: CASSLGGTSQNEQYF

size: NA
V: TRBV6-1
J: TRBJ1-1
D: TRBD1
DNA: TGTGCCAGCAGTGAAAGCGGGACAGGGAGAACTGAAGCTTTCTTT
CDR3: CASSESGTGRTEAFF

size: NA
V: TRBV2
J: TRBJ2-1
D: TRBD2
DNA: TGTGCCAGCAGCAATGAGGGACTAGCGGGCAATGAGCAGTTCTTC
CDR3: CASSNEGLAGNEQFF

size: NA
V: TRBV7-9
J: TRBJ2-7
D: TRBD1
DNA: TGTGCCAGCAGCCGGACAGGGACACTCTACGAGCAGTACTTC
CDR3: CASSRTGTLYEQYF

size: NA
V: TRBV2
J: TRBJ2-3
D: TRBD2
DNA: TGTGCCAGCAGCCCATCCCAACTAGCGGGAGGTACAGATACGCAGTATTTT
CDR3: CASSPSQLAGGTDTQYF

size: few
V: TRBV11-2
J: TRBJ2-7
D: TRBD2
DNA: TGTGCCAGCAGCCCTGGGCTAGCGGGAAAAAGGGGCGAGCAGTACTTC
CDR3: CASSPGLAGKRGEQYF

size: NA
V: TRBV28
J: TRBJ2-1
D: TRBD2
DNA: TGTGCCAGCAGTCCCGCGACTAGCGGATACAATGAGCAGTTCTTC
CDR3: CASSPATSGYNEQFF

size: NA
V: TRBV4-3
J: TRBJ2-1
D: TRBD2
DNA: TGCGCCAGCAGCCAAGAGGGGACTAGCGGATACAATGAGCAGTTCTTC
CDR3: CASSQEGTSGYNEQFF

size: NA
V: TRBV4-3
J: TRBJ1-1
D: NA
DNA: TGCGCCAGCAGCCACGGAGCGGGAGGCACTGAAGCTTTCTTT
CDR3: CASSHGAGGTEAFF

size: NA
V: TRBV7-2
J: TRBJ1-2
D: TRBD1
DNA: TGTGCCAGCAGCCCCCGGACAGGGGCCCCCTATGGCTACACCTTC
CDR3: CASSPRTGAPYGYTF

size: NA
V: TRBV2
J: TRBJ2-1
D: TRBD1
DNA: TGTGCCGGGATCCGGGACAGGGAACTAAGTGAGCAGTTCTTC
CDR3: CAGIRDRELSEQFF